This T cell receptor beta chain originates from a study of blood T cell repertoires in COVID-19. Generated by immunoSEQ multiplex PCR, the TCRdb table keeps only in-frame clones and is missing some. The sample includes some 290,000 clones, around nine tenths of them seen just once. The origin of this receptor is a woman aged 25 to 45 who had been exposed to COVID-19. The sequenced sample consisted of PBMCs or T cells enriched from blood (not recorded which).

The CDR3 DNA is TGTGCCAGCAGCTTGGCGGGGGTTGGTGAAAAACTGTTTTTT. Protein product: CASSLAGVGEKLFF. V is TRBV5-6 and J is TRBJ1-4, with a possible D match to TRBD1 (5 bases). The CDR3 consists of 14 residues. With 0 bases removed from V and 7 bases from J, the gap between germline ends came to 10 bases. CDR1 is SGHDT and CDR2 is YYEEEE in the germline V gene.